This passage covers 26 T cell receptor beta chains from one sample sequenced in a study of control samples from healthy donors and cancer patients. Assay used: immunoSEQ multiplex PCR; TCRdb lists only in-frame clones, some missing. The sample records around 120,000 clones, roughly 92% being singletons. Sequences were obtained from blood. The receptors come from a man under 40 in good health.

J is TRBJ2-1 and V is TRBV14, with 8 positions matching TRBD1. This CDR3 spans 16 amino acids. Trimming cost V 6 bases and J 0 bases; bases outside gene matches: 7. In germline, CDR1 is SGHDN, CDR2 FVKESK. CDR3 in amino acids: CASRRTGWSSYNEQFF. For the CDR3, the DNA is TGTGCCAGCAGGAGGACAGGGTGGAGCTCCTACAATGAGCAGTTCTTC.

The chain has TRBV18 and TRBJ2-7; TRBD2 aligns across 7 bases. V dropped 3 bases and J dropped 6; count of bases not matched to a gene: 2. The CDR3 extends over 12 amino acids. CDR1 and CDR2 from the germline V gene are KGHSH and LQKENI. CDR3 nucleotides: TGTGCCAGCTCACCGCCGGGGGGCGAGCAGTACGTC. Translation gives CASSPPGGEQYV.

The rearrangement uses TRBV18 and TRBJ1-5; TRBD1 matches 12 bases. Germline values: CDR1 KGHSH, CDR2 LQKENI. The CDR3 contains 15 residues. With 2 bases clipped from V and 7 bases from J, the junction kept 3 bases outside the gene matches. CDR3 region: CASSPGTGGGQPQHF. The CDR3 bases are TGTGCCAGCTCACCAGGGACAGGGGGCGGGCAGCCCCAGCATTTT.

The sample holds a few counts of this clone. CDR3 region: CASSDTGDSPLHF. DNA for the CDR3: TGTGCCAGCAGTGATACAGGGGATTCACCCCTCCACTTT. V gene TRBV6-1 combines with J gene TRBJ1-6; 7 bases agree with TRBD1. This CDR3 region has 13 residues. Germline loops: CDR1 MNHNS, CDR2 SASEGT. Trimming cost V 3 bases and J 8 bases; bases outside gene matches: 1.

The rearrangement joins TRBV6-5 to TRBJ2-7; 9 bases map to TRBD1. This CDR3 has 14 amino acids. CDR1 is MNHEY and CDR2 is SVGAGI in the germline V gene. V lost 6 bases, J lost 6 bases, and 9 bases stayed unmatched. The CDR3 DNA is TGTGCCAGCAGGCCGGGACAGGGTTCGGGCGAGCAGTACTTC. Protein product: CASRPGQGSGEQYF.

A note on this clone: Different DNA sequences within this sample yield the same CDR3. This rearrangement joins TRBV11-2 to TRBJ2-3, with D unresolved. With 1 base removed from V and 3 bases from J, the gap between germline ends came to 2 bases. Germline V CDR1 and CDR2: SGHAT, FQNNGV. The CDR3 has 12 residues. Here the CDR3 reads CASSLGTDTQYF. The CDR3 bases are TGTGCCAGCAGCTTAGGGACAGATACGCAGTATTTT.

The rearrangement joins TRBV11-1 to TRBJ2-3; no clear D gene. V shed 4 bases and J shed 4 bases, with 15 bases lying between them. Germline CDR1 reads SGHAT; CDR2 reads FQDESV (reference sequence). The CDR3 contains 15 residues. This CDR3 reads CASSSTRLRPDTQYF. CDR3 DNA: TGTGCCAGCAGCTCCACGAGACTCCGGCCAGATACGCAGTATTTT.

V usage is TRBV6-1 and J usage is TRBJ1-5; D not resolved. Germline loops: CDR1 MNHNS, CDR2 SASEGT. The CDR3 is 15 residues long. The V end lost 0 bases, the J end lost 6 bases, and 12 bases lay between the germline ends. CDR3 residues: CASSEASRTSQPQHF. The CDR3 DNA reads as TGTGCCAGCAGTGAAGCATCTAGGACGTCTCAGCCCCAGCATTTT.

Here the CDR3 reads CASSPTSGPYNEQFF. CDR3 bases: TGTGCCAGCAGCCCAACTAGCGGCCCCTACAATGAGCAGTTCTTC. The chain combines TRBV7-9 with TRBJ2-1; 8 bases agree with TRBD2. CDR1 and CDR2 from the germline V gene are SEHNR and FQNEAQ (reference sequence). With V trimmed by 5 bases and J by 2 bases, 5 bases remained unmatched. The CDR3 spans 15 residues.

This chain links TRBV9 with TRBJ1-5, with a possible D match to TRBD1 (5 bases). The germline V and J ends were trimmed by 2 bases and 7 bases, with 16 bases remaining between them. CDR1 and CDR2 (germline): SGDLS, YYNGEE. This CDR3 has 15 residues. CDR3 sequence reads: CASSVSDSLLQPQHF. DNA of the CDR3: TGTGCCAGCAGCGTGAGTGACAGTCTGCTGCAGCCCCAGCATTTT.

The CDR3 DNA is TGTGCCAGCAGCTTAAGACAGGGCTCCTACAATGAGCAGTTCTTC. This gives the protein CASSLRQGSYNEQFF. The rearrangement links TRBV7-3 to TRBJ2-1; 7 nucleotides agree with TRBD1. The CDR3 sequence is 15 residues long. Per germline, CDR1 SGHTA and CDR2 FQGTGA. The V and J ends lost 1 base and 0 bases, in that order; junction bases with no gene match: 0.

This chain uses TRBV2 with TRBJ1-1; TRBD1 matches 7 bases. The CDR3 length is 15 residues. Trimming took 8 bases from V and 8 from J; bases not matched to a gene: 17. CDR1 and CDR2 from the germline V gene are SNHLY and FYNNEI. CDR3 nucleotides: TGTGCCAGCGAATTAGATGGTCGGACAGGTTCAGAAGCTTTCTTT. Its translation is CASELDGRTGSEAFF.

The chain links TRBV4-1 to TRBJ1-1, with D perhaps matching TRBD1 (5 bases). Germline V gene lookup returns CDR1 MGHRA and CDR2 YSYEKL. The CDR3 extends over 15 amino acids. V dropped 0 bases and J dropped 5 bases, with 13 bases sitting between them. The CDR3 coding sequence is TGCGCCAGCAGCCAAGATGGGGCAGGGTGGACTGAAGCTTTCTTT. Its translation is CASSQDGAGWTEAFF.

This clone was recorded a few times. The rearrangement uses TRBV5-1 and TRBJ1-2; D unresolved. V was trimmed by 0 bases and J by 5 bases, leaving 5 bases between them. Per the germline V gene, CDR1 is SGHRS and CDR2 is YFSETQ. The CDR3 is made up of 12 amino acids. CDR3 protein: CASSLDQYGYTF. CDR3 nucleotides: TGCGCCAGCAGCTTGGACCAGTATGGCTACACCTTC.

This sequence joins TRBV2 and TRBJ2-5, with 9 nucleotides matching TRBD2. Germline CDR1 is SNHLY and CDR2 is FYNNEI. The CDR3 has 15 amino acids. J lost 5 bases, V lost 1 base, and 5 bases had no gene match. CDR3 DNA sequence: TGTGCCAGCAGTGAAGGGACTAGCGTTGGCGAGACCCAGTACTTC. This encodes CASSEGTSVGETQYF.

CDR3 bases: TGTGCCAGCAGGGACACAGGGGGCTTCTCCTACGAGCAGTACTTC. Translation: CASRDTGGFSYEQYF. This chain connects TRBV7-9 to TRBJ2-7; 9 bases are shared with TRBD1. This CDR3 has 15 residues. Germline-derived CDR1 and CDR2 are SEHNR and FQNEAQ (reference sequence). V gave up 6 bases and J gave up 0 bases; unmatched junction bases: 6.

The V and J genes are TRBV5-1 and TRBJ1-2; 11 bases map to TRBD1. The CDR3 runs 16 residues. Germline CDR1 reads SGHRS; CDR2 reads YFSETQ. After removal of 2 bases from V and 7 bases from J, the junction contained 10 bases not matched to a gene. The CDR3 DNA follows: TGCGCCAGCAGCTTCGGACAGGGGGCGACCAACAGTGGCTACACCTTC. It specifies CASSFGQGATNSGYTF. Looking up the rest from reference TRBV5-1 and TRBJ1-2 gives the full variable domain: KAGVTQTPRYLIKTRGQQVTLSCSPISGHRSVSWYQQTPGQGLQFLFEYFSETQRNKGNFPGRFSGRQFSNSRSEMNVSTLELGDSALYLCASSFGQGATNSGYTFGSGTRLTVV.

The chain employs TRBV12-3 or TRBV12-4 and TRBJ1-6, with no clear D. This CDR3 has 12 residues. The V gene lost 7 bases and the J gene lost 13 bases, with 14 bases spanning the gap. CDR3 nucleotides: TGTGCCAGCACTACCGGCCTAAATCCCCTCCACTTT. Translated, it gives CASTTGLNPLHF.

The CDR3 sequence is CASSPLYQGADTQYF. The CDR3 DNA follows: TGCGCCAGCAGCCCCTTGTACCAGGGGGCGGATACGCAGTATTTT. The rearrangement links TRBV5-1 to TRBJ2-3; 8 bases are shared with TRBD1. The germline V gene encodes CDR1 SGHRS and CDR2 YFSETQ. The CDR3 extends over 15 amino acids. V gave up 4 bases and J gave up 6 bases; unmatched junction bases: 10.

The genes are TRBV20-1 and TRBJ2-5, with 7 bases matching TRBD1. This CDR3 spans 13 amino acids. In germline, CDR1 is DFQATT, CDR2 SNEGSKA (reference sequence). Unmatched junction bases numbered 6, after V lost 3 bases and J lost 5 bases. The CDR3 nucleotides read TGCAGTGCTAGTACAGGGGCCCGGGAGACCCAGTACTTC. Protein product: CSASTGARETQYF.

V gene TRBV19 combines with J gene TRBJ2-2; 8 nucleotides match TRBD1. V shed 3 bases and J 7 bases; nucleotides not matched to a gene: 10. Germline assignment: CDR1 LNHDA and CDR2 SQIVND (reference sequence). The CDR3 has 16 residues. In DNA, the CDR3 is TGTGCCAGTAGTATGGGGACAGGTTACACCCTCGGGGAGCTGTTTTTT. Translation gives CASSMGTGYTLGELFF.

The chain employs TRBV5-1 and TRBJ2-2, with 7 bases aligning to TRBD1. The V and J ends lost 5 bases and 4 bases, in that order; junction bases with no gene match: 5. Germline CDR1 SGHRS, CDR2 YFSETQ. The CDR3 has 14 residues. CDR3 region: CASSATGRTGELFF. CDR3 sequence (DNA): TGCGCCAGCAGTGCGACAGGGCGCACCGGGGAGCTGTTTTTT. Full variable domain (rest looked up from reference TRBV5-1 and TRBJ2-2): KAGVTQTPRYLIKTRGQQVTLSCSPISGHRSVSWYQQTPGQGLQFLFEYFSETQRNKGNFPGRFSGRQFSNSRSEMNVSTLELGDSALYLCASSATGRTGELFFGEGSRLTVL.

J is TRBJ2-1 and V is TRBV27; D gene uncertain. Germline CDR1 MNHEY, CDR2 SMNVEV (reference sequence). V was cut by 0 bases and J by 1 base, with 10 bases left in between. This CDR3 has 16 amino acids. CDR3 in DNA: TGTGCCAGCAGTTTATCGGTAGTCCGGTCCTACAATGAGCAGTTCTTC. Amino acids: CASSLSVVRSYNEQFF.

The rearrangement joins TRBV5-1 to TRBJ1-6; weak D call: TRBD1 (5 bases). V gave up 2 bases and J gave up 7 bases, with 13 bases separating them. There are 15 residues in the CDR3. The germline V gene has CDR1 SGHRS and CDR2 YFSETQ. CDR3 DNA sequence: TGCGCCAGCAGCTTAAGACAGAGTAACAATTCACCCCTCCACTTT. The encoded protein is CASSLRQSNNSPLHF.

V usage is TRBV28 and J usage is TRBJ2-1; D perhaps matches TRBD2 (5 bases). Trimming stripped 2 bases from V and 3 bases from J, with 14 bases between. Germline V gene sequence: CDR1 MDHEN, CDR2 SYDVKM. The CDR3 has 16 residues. CDR3 in DNA: TGTGCCAGCAGTTTAGACCAAGCGGAAGGCTACAATGAGCAGTTCTTC. Translated, it gives CASSLDQAEGYNEQFF.

The V call is TRBV29-1, the J call TRBJ1-1; 9 bases are a match to TRBD1. The germline V gene encodes CDR1 SQVTM and CDR2 ANQGSEA. V lost 1 base and J lost 6; bases outside the gene matches: 0. This CDR3 contains 12 residues. DNA for the CDR3: TGCAGCGTTGAAGGGGACAGGGCTGAAGCTTTCTTT. Translation gives CSVEGDRAEAFF.